One sample yielded the 3 T cell receptor beta chains listed below, sequenced in a study of control samples from healthy donors and cancer patients. The method was immunoSEQ multiplex PCR; TCRdb's version includes in-frame clones alone and lacks a portion of them. The sample contains approximately 170,000 clones, just over 90% of which appear only once. The source material was blood. The receptors were sampled from a woman in her sixties or seventies in good health.

V gene TRBV29-1 combines with J gene TRBJ1-1, with D tentatively TRBD1 (5 bases). The CDR3 length is 15 residues. The germline V and J ends were trimmed by 2 bases and 5 bases, with 18 bases remaining between them. The germline CDR1 and CDR2 sequences are SQVTM and ANQGSEA. The CDR3 nucleotides are TGCAGCGTTGAAAACCCCGGGACCTGGAGAACTGAAGCTTTCTTT. The encoded protein is CSVENPGTWRTEAFF.

This chain's CDR3 is CASMHSGANVLTF. CDR3 sequence (DNA): TGTGCCAGCATGCACTCTGGGGCCAACGTCCTGACTTTC. V usage is TRBV25-1 and J usage is TRBJ2-6; D unresolved. V was cut by 7 bases and J by 0 bases, with 4 bases left in between. Germline CDR1 is MGHDK and CDR2 is SYGVNS. The CDR3 length is 13 residues.

V gene TRBV5-1 combines with J gene TRBJ2-1, with TRBD1 identical over 9 bases. Germline CDR1 and CDR2: SGHRS and YFSETQ. This CDR3 contains 14 residues. The J segment lost 4 bases and the V segment lost 6 bases, leaving 5 bases of the junction unmatched. The chain's CDR3 is CASKGDREYNEQFF. In DNA form, the CDR3 reads TGCGCCAGCAAGGGGGACAGGGAGTACAATGAGCAGTTCTTC.